The rows below give T cell receptor beta chains drawn from one sample of a study of cytomegalovirus exposure and HLA in healthy donors. The protocol was immunoSEQ multiplex PCR, while the TCRdb copy is restricted to in-frame clones and leaves out a portion. The sample carries some 180,000 clones, approximately 84% recorded once. The sequencing input was PBMCs. These receptor sequences come from a girl in the first two years of life in good health and CMV-seronegative. Each CDR3 is given with its conserved first and last residue. The D gene is left open where the match is weak. Clone size appears in some rows only: once, few, many, or a class for an expanded clone.

V	length	J	size	D	CDR3	DNA
TRBV4-1	16	TRBJ2-7	NA	NA	CASSPDPAGSNYEQYF	TGCGCCAGCAGCCCGGATCCGGCAGGCTCGAACTACGAGCAGTACTTC
TRBV19	16	TRBJ2-1	NA	TRBD2	CASTTGTSGRKDEQFF	TGTGCCAGTACCACCGGGACTAGCGGGAGAAAGGATGAGCAGTTCTTC
TRBV7-9	11	TRBJ2-5	NA	NA	CASSQKETQYF	TGTGCCAGCAGCCAGAAAGAGACCCAGTACTTC
TRBV13	20	TRBJ1-2	NA	TRBD1	CASSWLSWTGLISGDYGYTF	TGTGCCAGCAGCTGGTTATCCTGGACAGGACTAATATCAGGGGACTATGGCTACACCTTC
TRBV11-2	13	TRBJ2-1	NA	TRBD2	CASSLGGLAKQFF	TGTGCCAGCAGCTTAGGGGGACTAGCGAAGCAGTTCTTC
TRBV27	16	TRBJ2-7	NA	TRBD2	CASGFSRSTSSYEQYF	TGTGCCAGCGGATTTTCCCGGTCGACTAGCAGCTACGAGCAGTACTTC
TRBV2	16	TRBJ2-1	NA	TRBD2	CASVLAGRSSYNEQFF	TGTGCCAGCGTACTAGCGGGCCGAAGCTCCTACAATGAGCAGTTCTTC
TRBV6-5	15	TRBJ1-3	NA	NA	CASSLSRAEGNTIYF	TGTGCCAGCAGTTTGTCCAGGGCGGAAGGAAACACCATATATTTT
TRBV29-1	13	TRBJ1-3	NA	NA	CSVGGDSGNTIYF	TGCAGCGTTGGGGGGGACTCTGGAAACACCATATATTTT
TRBV4-1	15	TRBJ1-1	NA	TRBD1	CASSQGRGLDTEAFF	TGCGCCAGCAGCCAAGGGAGGGGGCTGGACACTGAAGCTTTCTTT
TRBV7-9	17	TRBJ2-1	once	TRBD2	CASSLDSGGRVYNEQFF	TGTGCCAGCAGCTTAGATAGCGGGGGGCGGGTCTACAATGAGCAGTTCTTC
TRBV6-1	16	TRBJ1-5	NA	NA	CASSVSRDYSNQPQHF	TGTGCCAGCAGTGTATCCAGGGACTATAGCAATCAGCCCCAGCATTTT
TRBV19	14	TRBJ2-3	NA	NA	CASSTIQGTDTQYF	TGTGCCAGTAGTACTATCCAGGGCACAGATACGCAGTATTTT
TRBV9	15	TRBJ2-7	once	NA	CASSETDLMPYEQYF	TGTGCCAGCAGCGAGACAGACCTTATGCCCTACGAGCAGTACTTC
TRBV9	14	TRBJ1-6	NA	TRBD1	CASSRGDRDSPLHF	TGTGCCAGCAGCCGGGGGGACAGGGATTCACCCCTCCACTTT
TRBV6-5	14	TRBJ2-5	NA	NA	CASSYFPGAETQYF	TGTGCCAGCAGTTACTTCCCAGGGGCAGAGACCCAGTACTTC
TRBV4-3	16	TRBJ2-7	NA	TRBD1	CASSQDRGQGFNEQYF	TGCGCCAGCAGCCAAGATCGAGGACAGGGATTTAACGAGCAGTACTTC
TRBV7-3	14	TRBJ2-3	NA	NA	CASSLMYNSDTQYF	TGTGCCAGCAGCTTAATGTATAACTCAGATACGCAGTATTTT
TRBV5-1	15	TRBJ2-7	NA	TRBD2	CASSVTGTSLGEQYF	TGCGCCAGCAGCGTAACCGGGACTAGTCTGGGCGAGCAGTACTTC
TRBV13	13	TRBJ2-7	NA	NA	CASSLNRKREQYF	TGTGCCAGCAGCTTGAACAGGAAACGCGAGCAGTACTTC
TRBV9	19	TRBJ2-3	NA	TRBD2	CASSVRGLAGVEGTDTQYF	TGTGCCAGCAGCGTACGGGGACTAGCGGGAGTGGAGGGCACAGATACGCAGTATTTT
TRBV30	13	TRBJ1-3	NA	NA	CAWTGNSGNTIYF	TGTGCCTGGACAGGGAACTCTGGAAACACCATATATTTT
TRBV12-1	12	TRBJ2-7	NA	NA	CASSLPRFGQYF	TGTGCCAGCAGCTTGCCTAGATTTGGGCAGTACTTC
TRBV5-6	13	TRBJ2-3	NA	NA	CASSQRGKDTQYF	TGTGCCAGCAGTCAAAGGGGGAAAGATACGCAGTATTTT
TRBV29-1	13	TRBJ2-5	NA	NA	CSVVRTRGETQYF	TGCAGCGTTGTTAGGACTAGGGGGGAGACCCAGTACTTC
TRBV7-9	15	TRBJ2-1	NA	TRBD2	CASSLQGLAGNEQFF	TGTGCCAGCAGCTTACAGGGACTAGCGGGAAATGAGCAGTTCTTC
TRBV9	15	TRBJ2-1	few	NA	CASSPVGSSYNEQFF	TGTGCCAGCAGCCCGGTGGGGAGCTCCTACAATGAGCAGTTCTTC
TRBV30	15	TRBJ2-5	once	TRBD2	CAWSMGLAGQETQYF	TGTGCCTGGAGTATGGGACTAGCGGGACAAGAGACCCAGTACTTC
TRBV7-6	15	TRBJ1-2	NA	NA	CASSPGGRTDYGYTF	TGTGCCAGCAGCCCCGGGGGACGGACCGACTATGGCTACACCTTC
TRBV6-5	15	TRBJ1-2	NA	TRBD1	CASSYSGGQVGGYTF	TGTGCCAGCAGTTACTCGGGTGGACAGGTCGGCGGCTACACCTTC
TRBV11-2	15	TRBJ1-4	NA	NA	CASSPSRATNEKLFF	TGTGCCAGCAGCCCTAGCCGGGCAACTAATGAAAAACTGTTTTTT
TRBV15	15	TRBJ1-5	few	TRBD1	CATSRVDRVNQPQHF	TGTGCCACCAGCAGAGTCGACAGGGTCAATCAGCCCCAGCATTTT
TRBV4-1	13	TRBJ2-5	NA	NA	CASSQDSVETQYF	TGCGCCAGCAGCCAAGATTCCGTCGAGACCCAGTACTTC
TRBV29-1	13	TRBJ1-2	once	NA	CSVETQGFYGYTF	TGCAGCGTGGAAACCCAGGGTTTCTATGGCTACACCTTC
TRBV29-1	14	TRBJ2-7	once	NA	CSAIGAQGSYEQYF	TGCAGCGCAATAGGAGCGCAAGGCTCCTACGAGCAGTACTTC
TRBV5-1	15	TRBJ2-1	few	NA	CASSLGQGLYNEQFF	TGCGCCAGCAGCTTGGGGCAGGGGCTGTACAATGAGCAGTTCTTC
TRBV30	12	TRBJ1-4	once	NA	CAWSGQDEKLFF	TGTGCCTGGAGTGGTCAGGATGAAAAACTGTTTTTT
TRBV6-1	13	TRBJ1-5	NA	TRBD1	CASSETGDQPQHF	TGTGCCAGCAGTGAAACAGGGGATCAGCCCCAGCATTTT
TRBV7-3	18	TRBJ2-7	NA	NA	CASSSSRGGKVWCYEQYF	TGTGCCAGCAGCTCCTCTAGAGGGGGAAAAGTTTGGTGCTACGAGCAGTACTTC
TRBV27	15	TRBJ2-3	NA	NA	CASSWTSGVTDTQYF	TGTGCCAGCAGTTGGACCAGCGGCGTCACAGATACGCAGTATTTT
TRBV5-1	15	TRBJ1-2	NA	TRBD1	CASSLAGQGATGYTF	TGCGCCAGCAGCTTGGCCGGCCAGGGGGCGACCGGCTACACCTTC
TRBV30	13	TRBJ2-2	NA	NA	CAWRDYHTGELFF	TGTGCCTGGAGGGACTACCACACCGGGGAGCTGTTTTTT
TRBV7-8	15	TRBJ2-3	NA	TRBD2	CASSLLAGGTDTQYF	TGTGCCAGCAGCCTCCTAGCGGGGGGCACAGATACGCAGTATTTT
TRBV30	14	TRBJ1-4	few	TRBD1	CAWRAGGLNEKLFF	TGTGCCTGGAGAGCAGGGGGGCTAAATGAAAAACTGTTTTTT
TRBV2	15	TRBJ2-3	NA	NA	CASSEGLRGGDTQYF	TGTGCCAGCAGTGAAGGACTAAGAGGGGGAGATACGCAGTATTTT
TRBV10-3	15	TRBJ2-3	NA	NA	CAISEPGGATDTQYF	TGTGCCATCAGTGAGCCCGGGGGAGCCACAGATACGCAGTATTTT